This TCR beta chain was sequenced for a study of regulatory T cells in long-lasting Graves disease. The study, taken as a whole, reports: Patients with persistent disease showed a bias toward TRBV28, TRBJ1-2 and TRBJ2-5. Shared public clonotypes totalled 2,500 to 3,500 in persistent patients, compared with roughly 970 in new patients.

This clonotype was counted between two and nine times. Its antigen is as yet unknown. HTBI primers from iRepertoire and Arm-PCR of CDR3 regions yielded the TCR beta libraries. Per the study methods: The study identified about 60 TRBV and some 13 TRBJ segments across samples. MiXCR, run by TCRdb on the multiplex PCR reads, gives a single entry per CDR3 protein. For this entry, the V and J calls and clone size follow TCRdb and not the study's own pipeline. This table has around 450,000 distinct CDR3 sequences, 15% to 20% appearing once. The germline V gene encodes CDR1 MNHEY and CDR2 SVGAGI. V shed 2 bases and J shed 8 bases, with 12 bases lying between them. CDR3 length equals 13 residues. Specified time point: newly diagnosed GD, antithyroid drugs for less than 3 months. The TCR library was prepared using RNA isolated from PBMCs. This same sample was also part of a study on T cells in Graves' hyperthyroidism and ophthalmopathy. As that report states: Researchers ran a first-round RT-PCR on the TCR CDR3 using the HTBI primer set.

The starting material was peripheral blood mononuclear cells (PBMCs), obtained at new diagnosis, from a patient treated with antithyroid drugs. The source of this sequence is a man in his forties with Graves disease. The chain couples TRBV6-5 to TRBJ1-1, with D unclear. The CDR3 region is CASSYSRSGEAFF. CDR3 DNA sequence: TGTGCCAGCAGTTACAGCCGTTCTGGGGAAGCTTTCTTT.